This paragraph reports one TCR beta chain. These data are taken from a study of blood T cell repertoires in COVID-19. Looking at the study overall: There were acute and convalescent COVID-19 samples, and they came from the United States, Italy and Spain. In each case, the material was cDNA or gDNA derived from T cells, B-cell-depleted T cells, or PBMCs.

In the original analysis: Amplification with reference gene primers provided the estimates of nucleated cell counts. Assay: immunoSEQ multiplex PCR; the TCRdb copy retains only in-frame clones and omits some. From that table come the V and J calls and clone size; the DNA was used to work out D and trimming. The data contain roughly 140,000 clones, around 88% of them singletons. V shed 4 bases and J shed 6 bases, with 13 bases lying between them. The CDR3 is 13 residues long. Germline values: CDR1 SGDLS, CDR2 YYNGEE. This receptor was identified in a human donor in a cohort sampled during active COVID-19. Material for sequencing was peripheral blood. This chain uses TRBV9 with TRBJ1-2, with a weak D call TRBD1 (5 bases). The CDR3 bases are TGTGCCAGCAGCCCAAGGGCAGGGAATGGCTACACCTTC. It is translated as CASSPRAGNGYTF.